This TCR beta chain stems from a study of T cell responses to AZD1222 COVID-19 vaccine. The CDR3 loop spans 14 amino acids. Trimming removed 2 bases from V and 5 bases from J, with 12 bases in between. Germline assignment: CDR1 LNHDA and CDR2 SQIVND (reference sequence). Profiled with immunoSEQ multiplex PCR; TCRdb holds only in-frame clones, not every one. Here the sample spans around 120,000 clones, approximately 90% being singletons. This TCR was sampled from an adult in good health. This chain links TRBV19 with TRBJ1-2; possible D gene TRBD1, 5 bases. Sequenced here: peripheral blood, sampled on day 0 of MenACWY control vaccination. The CDR3 nucleotides read TGTGCCAGTAGTATAATCGACAGCCCATATGGCTACACCTTC. As protein: CASSIIDSPYGYTF.